The clone carrying this T cell receptor (beta chain) was detected only a few times. Its antigen is currently unknown. This specimen belongs to a study of vaccination effects on CD4 cells after COVID-19. Isolation of CD4+ T cells took place after about nine days of culture. Participants were given two doses of BNT162b2 or mRNA-1273 vaccine. General observations from the study: Early post-infection timepoints were missing from the study, which also had few convalescent patients.

The CDR3 is 15 residues long. The V gene's germline CDR1 is WNHNN and CDR2 SYGVQD (reference sequence). Trimming cost V 3 bases and J 3 bases; bases outside gene matches: 5. Clones were read by immunoSEQ multiplex PCR, and TCRdb kept only the in-frame ones, dropping some. The table has approximately 47,000 clones, 55% to 75% seen once; the top ten hold 5.5% to 8%. This TCR came from a human donor who received a COVID-19 vaccine. The gene calls are TRBV10-1 and TRBJ2-3, with 8 bases fitting TRBD2. Sequenced here: CD4+ T cells from PBMCs cultured without peptide, sampled after COVID-19 vaccination. Written as DNA, the CDR3 is TGCGCCAGCAGTGAAGCGGGGGCAGGGACAGATACGCAGTATTTT. Protein: CASSEAGAGTDTQYF.